Sequencing of this T cell receptor beta chain was carried out in a study of cytotoxic CD8 clonotypes in ibrutinib-treated CLL (dated by TCRdb to about 2021). Notes on the research overall: The cohort was composed of under 12 relapsed/refractory and fewer than 16 treatment-naive patients; IGHV unmutated status was identified in some 17 patients. Partial responses were observed in 24 patients and complete responses in 2; after a median follow-up of roughly 62 months, remission was maintained in approximately 15 patients and progression was observed in some twelve. The response samples were drawn at a median of 12 months into treatment, with a range of roughly 6 to 40 months. On average, each sample had roughly 250,000 productive templates and more than 75,000 productive rearrangements. Of the 70 to 100 people in the trial, about 25 had longitudinal samples available. Cryopreserved peripheral blood mononuclear cells were obtained before treatment, at response, and at either sustained remission or disease progression. All remission and progressive disease samples were collected while patients were still receiving ibrutinib. Broader findings and caveats from the paper: Clonality increased at ibrutinib response, stayed stable in sustained remission, and fell back toward baseline at progression. Sampling times were not matched between sustained-remission and progressing patients, and lymph node repertoires were not studied. Public clonotypes were rare and either shrank or stayed stable during treatment, and the rise in clonality at ibrutinib response reflected expansion of private clonotypes. Baseline clonality was found to be higher than that of age-matched healthy donors and was strongly correlated with circulating CD8+ T-cell counts.

Explained via the paper, the time point label denotes: progressive disease on ibrutinib. For TCR beta library preparation, 2 to 2.5 micrograms of genomic DNA were isolated from cryopreserved PBMCs. Longitudinal blood samples from CLL patients receiving ibrutinib monotherapy were subjected to high-throughput TCR beta sequencing. Patients were enrolled in a phase 2 open-label single-center ibrutinib monotherapy trial. The CDR3 holds 12 amino acids from the cysteine to the phenylalanine. The CDR3 DNA has 36 bases and is translated from base 1. From V the trimming removes 3 bases and from J it removes 13 bases, while the gene matches leave 8 bases of the junction unaccounted for. From a lookup of the germline V gene (reference sequence), CDR1 and CDR2 are GTSNPN and SVGIG. As for this clone: This clone's antigen is unknown. It has no much larger one-base neighbor in the sample; base qualities were not kept.

Each clonotype received, on average, around 10x coverage in deep resolution sequencing performed on a MiSeq, where the target depth lay between 1 in 1 million and 1 in 200,000 T cells. The immunoSEQ hsTCRB Kit was used to generate TCR beta libraries. The paper's data handling went like this. The data were analyzed with ImmunoSEQ Analyzer and ImmunoSEQ Data Assistant, and V, D and J gene assignments followed IMGT definitions. Clonality was computed as one minus normalized Shannon entropy of productive rearrangement frequencies, ranging from 0 to 1. Public clonotype analysis was restricted to overrepresented clonotypes comprising at least 0.05% of each patient's repertoire. Repertoires from thirteen age-matched healthy donors in immuneACCESS were used as clonality controls. In its TCRdb copy, this immuneACCESS table keeps in-frame sequences only and misses some clones. Where compared with another copy, unresolved V genes explain less than half of these, and the others have no known cause. Clone size and the V and J calls come from that table; the DNA yielded D and trimming. The sample records approximately 150,000 clones, roughly 88% of which are singletons. The ten biggest clones cover about 3% of the sample.

The chain is assembled from TRBV30 and TRBJ2-1, with 8 middle bases fitting TRBD2. This TCR was recovered from a human donor with chronic lymphocytic leukemia. This material consisted of PBMCs, taken at disease progression, from a patient treated with ibrutinib. The DNA sequence follows: TGTGCCTGGAGCCGGACTAGCCAGGCACAGTTCTTC. Its translation reads: CAWSRTSQAQFF.